This TCR beta chain appears in the sequencing data of a study of blood T cell repertoires in COVID-19. TCRdb's table, derived via immunoSEQ multiplex PCR, lists solely in-frame clones and lacks some. Of more than 300,000 clones listed, more than 75% are singletons. The V end lost 6 bases, the J end lost 2 bases, and 23 bases lay between the germline ends. The CDR3 runs to 18 residues. Germline V gene sequence: CDR1 KGHDR, CDR2 SFDVKD. V and J are TRBV24-1 and TRBJ2-3, with D tentatively TRBD2 (6 bases). This sequence was found in a woman aged 50 to 60 with acute or convalescent COVID-19. The source material was peripheral blood. DNA of the CDR3: TGTGCCACCAGTCGTGATCTTAGCGGAGACCATTCCACAGATACGCAGTATTTT. Residues: CATSRDLSGDHSTDTQYF.